This T cell receptor (beta chain) was sequenced in a study of cytomegalovirus exposure and HLA in healthy donors (dated by TCRdb to about 2017). Some background on the complete study: An earlier analysis of 587 of the donors reported more than 250 Gb of sequence data and 117 million unique TCR beta sequences from about 179 million T cells. Among a few hundred genotyped donors of the cohort, an average of approximately 230,000 unique TCR beta nucleotide sequences were sequenced per donor, roughly 20% of them non-productive. Typing coverage varied by locus: roughly 629-630 donors for A, B, C, DRB1 and DQB1; 500 to 550 for DQA1; over 600 for DPA1; fewer than 480 for DPB1. Rather than drawing on any new phenotypic data, the later analysis identified candidate immune exposures from TCR beta sequences and the way those sequences occurred across donors. To study patterns of TCR occurrence, a later analysis re-analyzed previously published TCR beta repertoires from several hundred donors and added high-resolution HLA genotyping. The study profiled the T cell repertoires of under 700 subjects by immunosequencing and related them to cytomegalovirus serostatus. Among the roughly 400 genotyped donors, approximately 81% belonged to the genetic ancestry cluster associated with self-reported Caucasian donors. In a later genetic analysis, genome-wide SNP genotypes for about three fifths of the roughly 670 donors were used, and that subset was treated as a discovery cohort. The study aimed to test whether signatures of past pathogen exposure could be identified by cataloging public T cell receptors. Every repertoire in the discovery cohort had been generated on one and the same sequencing platform. High-throughput TCR immunosequencing, statistical association of individual TCRs with disease status, and machine learning were combined to predict cytomegalovirus infection status. Donor age, sex, ethnicity and CMV serostatus were collected together with the repertoire data. In addition to the first cohort of around 670 subjects, a separate validation cohort of 120 different subjects was used. HLA typing included class I and class II loci at four-digit resolution. Several DR-DQ haplotypes were handled as single units for association and clustering because linkage in the cohort was strong. An early release that covered 500 to 800 HLA-typed donors contained approximately 300 gigabases of sequencing data and about 84 million unique TCR sequences. To decide whether each TCR beta V gene segment behaved as functional or pseudogenic, an earlier analysis of some 600 of the donors relied on high-throughput TCR beta sequencing.

As concerns this clone: It lacks a known antigen. There are no base qualities to consult, and no much larger clone falls within one base.

The CDR1 and CDR2 encoded by the germline V gene are SNHLY and FYNNEI. Trimming accounts for 3 bases at V and 5 bases at J, while the number of junction bases matched to no gene is 10. The CDR3 holds 16 amino acids from the cysteine to the phenylalanine. The read is trimmed to its CDR3 DNA, 48 bases read in frame from base 1. The research as a whole found: A further reported finding was that TCR beta sequences accurately predicted the HLA-A and HLA-B alleles for most subjects in the first cohort. Assigning TCR associations to individual alleles was difficult when HLA alleles, especially DR and DQ, strongly co-occurred. Because counts were too low, roughly 16 rarely observed V segments, including chromosome 9 orphons, were left out of the earlier analysis of roughly 600 of the donors. Because HLA typing was missing for some donors at each locus, association tests included only the typed subset. Correlated functional status among segregating V segments might reflect linkage disequilibrium, but an unknown experimental factor could not be ruled out. According to a later analysis, TCR association rates differed among HLA loci, with DRB1 alleles showing the most associated TCRs and HLA-C alleles showing the fewest. Most TCR sequences were observed very rarely across donors, whereas some public TCRs were present in many individuals. In a later analysis, HLA-associated TCR beta chains showed more clonal expansion and lower generation probabilities than non-associated chains that were equally common. An earlier analysis of around 600 of the donors showed that most TCR beta V segments appeared in productive rearrangements either about 87% or about 30% of the time, which broadly matched IMGT annotations. The authors suggested that the approach could potentially be extended to other disease states and immunological phenotypes. A few of the identified cytomegalovirus-associated TCR beta chains were confirmed in vitro to be specific for cytomegalovirus antigens. The cohort was sequenced for TCR beta chains only, and without alpha or paired-chain data the features that could be detected were limited. At a false discovery rate of 0.05, a later analysis linked around 17,000 TCR beta sequences to specific HLA alleles. The classifier was reported to diagnose cytomegalovirus status with high specificity and sensitivity in both the original and validation cohorts. Several of the top co-occurrence clusters appeared to be linked to parvovirus B19, influenza, CMV and Epstein-Barr virus, according to a later analysis. A cluster of highly shared sequence variants was judged likely to represent a technical artifact of the sequencing pipeline. A total of 150 or so TCR beta chains were listed by the study as associated with cytomegalovirus. In a later genetic analysis, a missense DCLRE1C variant was associated with V-gene and J-gene trimming of TCR beta chains, and the association was replicated in an independent cohort. Presence/absence analyses assumed roughly uniform sequencing depth across donors, an assumption that may not hold. Because the 87-base-pair reads could not distinguish some IMGT-functional V segments, including TRBV6-2 and TRBV6-3, those segments were excluded. According to a later genetic analysis, donors in an Asian-associated ancestry cluster had fewer N-insertions in productive TCRs than the approximately 670-donor mean. The only immune exposure information available for the cohort was CMV serostatus. According to a later analysis, most CMV-associated TCR beta chains appeared to be HLA-restricted, and the HLA associations seemed to be driven largely by CMV exposure.

The receptor library was made with the immunoSEQ multiplex PCR assay. The multiplex PCR relied on a mix of 60 forward primers for TCR Vbeta segments and 13 reverse primers for TCR Jbeta segments. Amplification of the CDR3 region of rearranged TCR beta genes was performed with a multiplex PCR assay on genomic DNA. The amplified TCR beta libraries were sequenced on the Illumina HiSeq System as 87-base-pair reads. Regarding the original processing steps: A later analysis tallied about 77 million unique TCR beta chains across the 666 repertoires, and approximately 11 million of those chains were shared by two or more donors. A nearest-neighbor algorithm error-corrected the raw reads and collapsed the reads into unique sequences, merging closely related sequences to remove PCR and sequencing errors. V, D and J gene segments were assigned by aligning CDR3 sequences to IMGT reference sequences. For a sequence to be retained, a match of at least six nucleotides was required to both a V gene segment and a J gene segment. A rearrangement counted as productive if the CDR3 had no stop codons and remained in frame with V and J, and every other rearrangement counted as non-productive. CDR3 was defined by IMGT convention, running from the second conserved V-encoded cysteine to the conserved J-encoded phenylalanine. The earlier analysis of roughly 590 of the donors excluded sequences that lacked an unambiguous match to a single V gene segment. An earlier analysis of around 600 of the donors classified V segments as functional when productive rearrangements were above 56.7% and as segregating when the standard deviation between donors was above 5%. A statistical classification framework was built for diagnosing cytomegalovirus status from the catalog of TCR beta chain sequences. In a later analysis, V and J genes were assigned by comparing TCR nucleotide sequences against IMGT/GENE-DB human TR gene sequences. Using the TCRdist pipeline, a later analysis assigned CDR3 sequences along with most-parsimonious VDJ recombination scenarios. In a later analysis, each TCR beta chain was defined by its CDR3 amino acid sequence together with its V-gene family, and reads without a unique V-gene family were excluded. A later analysis removed roughly 590 highly shared, low-generation-probability nucleotide sequences to deal with suspected cross-contamination and a sequencing artifact. A later analysis calculated a clonal expansion index for each public chain from normalized within-repertoire ranks of inferred template counts. Generation probabilities in a later analysis came from a VDJ recombination model fitted to out-of-frame rearrangements, and those results were checked against IGoR. In a later analysis, hypergeometric tests were used to score TCR-TCR, TCR-HLA and TCR-CMV co-occurrence, with a repertoire-size bias correction applied to TCR pairs. In a later analysis, false discovery rates were estimated by permuting HLA or CMV assignments 20 times. In a later analysis, co-occurring TCRs were grouped using DBSCAN, with TCRdist sequence similarity added in when clustering inside HLA-allele-positive subsets. Co-occurrence clustering excluded repertoires with fewer than 30,000 or more than 120,000 public chains, plus five with anomalous nucleotide sharing. Here the immuneACCESS table is served through TCRdb, limited to in-frame sequences with V and J called. Missing clones are a known gap in these copies; in checked studies unresolved V genes cover under half, and the rest lacks a known reason. That table furnishes V, J and clone size, whereas the DNA furnished D and trimming. The sample table contains around 150,000 clones; only one count was recorded for around 75% of them. Clones ranked in the top ten supply 3.1% of the sample.

The cohort was made up of roughly 670 healthy bone marrow donors. Cohort members were all nominally healthy when sampled, although unrecorded immune exposures were likely present. The donor was CMV seronegative and belonged to the group of 352 seronegative cohort members. A peripheral blood sample was collected from each donor, and TCR beta sequencing was performed on peripheral blood mononuclear cells. The Qiagen DNeasy Blood Extraction Kit was used to extract genomic DNA from the blood cell samples. The sequence joins TRBV2 to TRBJ2-5, and TRBD2 matches 9 of the central bases. The clonotype originates from a male donor in good health and CMV-seronegative. Sequenced: PBMCs. CDR3 region: CASSDLALRGGETQYF. The DNA sequence reads TGTGCCAGCAGTGACCTCGCTTTGCGGGGGGGGGAGACCCAGTACTTC.